The sequence of this T cell receptor beta chain was determined in a study of T cells after posttransplantation cyclophosphamide (dated by TCRdb to between 2015 and 2016). Looking at the study overall: T cell repertoire reconstitution was tracked by TRB sequencing after myeloablative bone marrow transplantation in which posttransplantation cyclophosphamide was used as GVHD prophylaxis. Blood from all 34 PTCy patients with 1-year posttransplant specimens was subjected to TRB sequencing. Because TRA and TRB clonality were tightly correlated in 9 samples, subsequent TCR analyses were focused on TRB only. Public TRB sequences were searched against a database of over 3,500 sequences associated with responses to pathogens, tumor antigens, self-antigens and alloantigens. Antigen receptor sequencing was done on samples from about 38 PTCy-treated patients and from under 20 related bone marrow donors of those patients. Up to roughly 3 additional blood samples from 2 to 5.2 years after transplant were also TRB-sequenced in 3 patients, as was pretransplant blood from 4 patients.

From cysteine to phenylalanine, the CDR3 is 16 amino acids long. Only the CDR3 DNA stays, 48 bases, in frame from base 1. CDR1 MDHEN and CDR2 SYDVKM are derived from the germline V gene. The V end loses 1 base and the J end loses 3 bases, and a stretch of 15 bases separates them. Paper-wide results and their limitations: The TRB repertoires of T cells infiltrating skin or GI tract showed only limited overlap with the TRB repertoires of T cells in blood. Across 45 patients, recipient CMV seropositivity and CMV reactivation were highly associated with TRB clonality; PTCy diversity was similar to CNI/methotrexate controls. Donor-recipient similarity was low at 1-2 months but increased during the first year, and donor CD8+ memory clones often dominated later blood repertoires.

Genomic DNA was the input for TRB sequencing, which was run either with the immunoSEQ assay at survey resolution or with the hsTCRB kit. The authors' analysis ran thus. The immunoSEQ software was used for initial read processing, and the LymphoSeq R package was used for repertoire analyses. Clonality was computed as 1 minus normalized Shannon entropy, and a Gini coefficient was also calculated for each TRB dataset. Phenotypes of unsorted samples were inferred by mapping TRB sequences from sorted subsets of the recipient or donor onto unsorted samples of the same recipient. TCRdb stores this immuneACCESS table with in-frame sequences only. Part of the clones is absent; in the studies checked, under half of the shortfall reflects unresolved V genes, and no reason is known for the rest. Clone size and V and J calls were adopted from that table, with D and trimming inferred from the DNA. This sample is represented by roughly 4,900 clones; approximately 70% of them were singletons. Around half of the sample is in the top ten clones.

A remark on this clone: No cognate antigen has been identified for it. No per-base quality is available; no much larger clone lies one base away.

The control group consisted of around ten patients who received myeloablative marrow transplants with methotrexate plus a calcineurin inhibitor and who were sampled 1 year after transplant. Mononuclear cells from peripheral blood and bone marrow were separated by Ficoll-Hypaque density centrifugation and then cryopreserved. This specimen consisted of PBMCs, obtained 321 days after allogeneic stem cell transplant with calcineurin inhibitor and methotrexate. This receptor was identified in a female patient between 50 and 59 years old who received an allogeneic stem cell transplant from an unrelated donor, was CMV-positive, and had acute and chronic GVHD. After a transplant, some of the T cells may come from the graft donor. This chain joins TRBV28 to TRBJ1-2; TRBD1 could be the D gene, as 5 bases match. The DNA reads as follows: TGTGCCAGCAGTTTATCTCCAGGGTGGGGCGACTATGGCTACACCTTC. Translated, this gives CASSLSPGWGDYGYTF.